This paragraph reports one T cell receptor beta chain. Its target is unknown. The CDR3 totals 12 residues. The V gene lost 7 bases and the J gene lost 3 bases, with 10 bases spanning the gap. CDR1 and CDR2 from the germline V gene are MGHRA and YSYEKL. This entry is derived from a study of blood T cells in healthy people across ages. Overall study: About one barcoded TCR beta cDNA was captured per two T cells.

Study findings and constraints: More naive CD4+ cells and higher diversity were found in long-lived than in aged donors. Naive T cell percentage and TCR beta diversity correlated strongly. Possibly, changes in expanded clonotypes were confounded because donor CMV status was unknown.

A J-beta primer mix and a sample-barcoded 5' primer were used in a second PCR of roughly 7 to 12 cycles. MiXCR was run by TCRdb on the 5' RACE reads, yielding one entry per CDR3 protein. Of hundreds of thousands of distinct CDR3 sequences listed, nearly 60% are singletons. The sample comprised blood. This chain uses TRBV4-1 with TRBJ2-7; D gene uncertain. This receptor was identified in a man aged 25 to 40 in good health. CDR3 coding DNA: TGCGCCAGCAACCACGATTTCTACGAGCAGTACTTC. Translated, it gives CASNHDFYEQYF.